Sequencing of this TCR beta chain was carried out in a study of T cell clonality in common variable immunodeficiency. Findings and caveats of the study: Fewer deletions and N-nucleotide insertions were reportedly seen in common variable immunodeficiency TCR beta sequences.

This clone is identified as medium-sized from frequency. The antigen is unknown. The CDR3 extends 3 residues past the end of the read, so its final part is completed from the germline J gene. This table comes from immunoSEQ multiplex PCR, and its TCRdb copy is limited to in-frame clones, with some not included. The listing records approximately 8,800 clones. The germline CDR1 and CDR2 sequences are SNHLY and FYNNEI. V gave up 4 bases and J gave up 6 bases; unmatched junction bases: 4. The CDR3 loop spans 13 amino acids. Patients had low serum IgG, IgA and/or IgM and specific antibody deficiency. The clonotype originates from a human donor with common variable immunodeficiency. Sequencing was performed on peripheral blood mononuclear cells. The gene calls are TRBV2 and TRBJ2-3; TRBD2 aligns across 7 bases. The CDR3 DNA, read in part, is TGTGCCAGCAGTGTGACTAGCTGGGATACG. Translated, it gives CASSVTSWDT. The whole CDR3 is CASSVTSWDTQYF.